This TCR beta chain is drawn from a study of shared clonotypes between healthy human individuals. The CDR3 length is 13 residues. Germline V CDR1 and CDR2: SNHLY, FYNNEI. The V gene lost 10 bases and the J gene lost 5 bases, with 18 bases spanning the gap. Here immunoSEQ multiplex PCR was the method, and the copy in TCRdb shows in-frame clones only, minus some. The sample consists of 1.5 million to 1.9 million clones, 95% to 99% of them appearing once. The donors were all Caucasian adults (living in Nashville, Tennessee). The chain recombines TRBV2 with TRBJ2-7; D remains unclear. Specimen: naive CD4+ T cells sorted from blood. Noted subset: CD45RA+ positively selected. This TCR was sampled from a man aged 25 to 45 in good health. The CDR3 region is CATQRVVIDEQYF. As DNA, the CDR3 is TGTGCCACCCAAAGGGTTGTCATCGACGAGCAGTACTTC. Filled out from reference TRBV2 and TRBJ2-7, the complete variable domain reads EPEVTQTPSHQVTQMGQEVILRCVPISNHLYFYWYRQILGQKVEFLVSFYNNEISEKSEIFDDQFSVERPDGSNFTLKIRSTKLEDSAMYFCATQRVVIDEQYFGPGTRLTVT.